These T cell receptor beta chains were read from a single sample in a study of T cells in Graves' hyperthyroidism and ophthalmopathy. From the multiplex PCR reads, TCRdb called clonotypes with MiXCR, one entry per CDR3 protein. The table shows over 400,000 distinct CDR3 sequences, with around a fifth occurring only once. Specimen: blood. The origin of the receptors is a woman aged 70-85 years with Graves' ophthalmopathy. The CDR3 runs from the conserved cysteine through the conserved F or W. D genes are given only for firm matches. Clone size is shown for a subset of rows, as once, few, many or a class of expanded clone.

few	-	TRBV27	TRBJ1-4	TGTGCCAGCATCCTCTCAAGCCGGTGGGCAACTAATGAAAAACTGTTTTTT	CASILSSRWATNEKLFF
many	-	TRBV30	TRBJ1-2	TGTGCCTGGAGCCCTAACACAGACGGCTACACCTTC	CAWSPNTDGYTF
-	-	TRBV6-2/TRBV6-3	TRBJ2-5	TGTGCCAGCAGTCACCTCCGAAGAGTAGAAGAGACCCAGTACTTC	CASSHLRRVEETQYF
few	TRBD1	TRBV30	TRBJ2-5	TGTGCCTGGAGCGCGACAGGGGGTAACCAAGAGACCCAGTACTTC	CAWSATGGNQETQYF
few	-	TRBV7-2	TRBJ1-1	TGTGCCAGCAGCTTAGTTGGCGGGAGTGAAGCTTTCTTT	CASSLVGGSEAFF
-	TRBD1	TRBV7-2	TRBJ2-5	TGTGCCAGCAGCTTAGGGGGACAGGGTATATACTTC	CASSLGGQGIYF
-	TRBD2	TRBV19	TRBJ2-4	TGTGCCAGTAGTATAATTGATCCCCAGCGGGGGGTAAACATTCAGTACTTC	CASSIIDPQRGVNIQYF
-	-	TRBV19	TRBJ1-5	TGTGCCAGTAGTATAGATGGAGGGAGGGTTAATCAGCCCCAGCATTTT	CASSIDGGRVNQPQHF
many	-	TRBV12-3/TRBV12-4	TRBJ1-3	TGTGCCAGCAGTTTCCTAGGGGGAAACACCATATATTTT	CASSFLGGNTIYF
many	-	TRBV2	TRBJ2-4	TGTGCCAGCAGGCCCCGGACAGTGGGTTTTGTAGCCAAAAACATTCAGTACTTC	CASRPRTVGFVAKNIQYF
-	-	TRBV6-1	TRBJ1-1	TGTGCCAGCAGTGACTCCGTGACTACAGGGCGGTGGATGAACACTGAAGCTTTCTTT	CASSDSVTTGRWMNTEAFF
few	-	TRBV5-5	TRBJ1-2	TGTGCCAGCGGATTGGGGCAGGGGTATGGCTACACCTTC	CASGLGQGYGYTF
-	-	TRBV18	TRBJ2-1	TGTGCCAGCTCACCCCGGCAGGGAGACTACAATGAGCAGTTCTTC	CASSPRQGDYNEQFF
many	-	TRBV2	TRBJ1-1	TGTGCCAGCACGACAGGTGGGATGAACACTGAAGCTTTCTTT	CASTTGGMNTEAFF
-	-	TRBV6-2/TRBV6-3	TRBJ1-3	TGTGCCAGCAGCCGAGACGCACACTCTGGAAACACCATATATTTT	CASSRDAHSGNTIYF
many	TRBD2	TRBV27	TRBJ2-7	TGTGCCAGCAGTCGGAGTGCCGCTAGCGGGAGGAACTACGAGCAGTACTTC	CASSRSAASGRNYEQYF
-	-	TRBV20-1	TRBJ1-2	TGCAGTGCCTACAGAAGTCTTGGCTACACCTTC	CSAYRSLGYTF
few	TRBD2	TRBV7-2	TRBJ2-3	TGTGCCAGCAGCTCCTACGGCGGGAGTAAAGCAGATACGCAGTATTTT	CASSSYGGSKADTQYF
few	TRBD1	TRBV24-1	TRBJ2-5	TGTGCCACCAGTGACTTTACAGGGGATGAGACCCAGTACTTC	CATSDFTGDETQYF
many	-	TRBV12-3/TRBV12-4	TRBJ1-2	TGTGCCAGCAGGCAATCTACAGGGACGTATGGCTACACCTTC	CASRQSTGTYGYTF
many	-	TRBV10-3	TRBJ2-1	TGTGCCATCGCCGAGCGGGCCTCCTACAATGAGCAGTTCTTC	CAIAERASYNEQFF
-	TRBD1	TRBV7-2	TRBJ1-3	TGTGCCAGCAGCTTTCGGACAGGGGGAAACACCATATATTTT	CASSFRTGGNTIYF
few	TRBD2	TRBV15	TRBJ2-5	TGTGCCACCAGCAGATCCCTAGCGGTAAAAGAGACCCAGTACTTC	CATSRSLAVKETQYF
many	-	TRBV18	TRBJ2-1	TGTGCCAGCTCACGAGACAGGGAGGCTGAGCAGTTCTTC	CASSRDREAEQFF
-	TRBD2	TRBV20-1	TRBJ2-3	TGCAGTGCTAGAGGACTAGCGGGAAGCACAGATACGCAGTATTTT	CSARGLAGSTDTQYF
-	TRBD1	TRBV18	TRBJ1-4	TGTGCCAGCTCACTACTGAGGGGGCCCCCCGATGAAAAACTGTTTTTT	CASSLLRGPPDEKLFF
many	TRBD1	TRBV27	TRBJ1-2	TGTGCCAGCAGTAGGACAGGGGCCTTTTTTGGCTACACCTTC	CASSRTGAFFGYTF
once	TRBD2	TRBV30	TRBJ2-3	TGTGCCTGGCGCGGACTAGCGGGCTCAGATACGCAGTATTTT	CAWRGLAGSDTQYF
few	-	TRBV9	TRBJ1-5	TGTGCCAGCAGTCTAGAAGGGGTTGGTCAGCCCCAGCATTTT	CASSLEGVGQPQHF
-	TRBD1	TRBV20-1	TRBJ2-5	TGCAGTGCTAGTGGAACAGGGGGTCAAGAGACCCAGTACTTC	CSASGTGGQETQYF
-	TRBD1	TRBV3-1	TRBJ1-6	TGTGCCAGCAGCTCACAGGGGGCGCCCCGAAATTCACCCCTCCACTTT	CASSSQGAPRNSPLHF